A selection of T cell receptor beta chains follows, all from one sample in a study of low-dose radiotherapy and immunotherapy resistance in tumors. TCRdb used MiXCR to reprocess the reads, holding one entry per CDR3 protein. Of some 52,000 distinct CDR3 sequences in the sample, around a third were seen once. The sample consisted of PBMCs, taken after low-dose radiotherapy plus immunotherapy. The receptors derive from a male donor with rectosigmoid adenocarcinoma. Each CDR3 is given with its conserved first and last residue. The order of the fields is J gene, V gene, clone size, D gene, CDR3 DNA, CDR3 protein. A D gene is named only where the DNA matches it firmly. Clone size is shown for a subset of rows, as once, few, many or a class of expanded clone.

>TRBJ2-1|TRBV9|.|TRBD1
TGTGCCAGCAGCGTGACAGGGAATCGGTACTTTGAGCAGTTCTTC
CASSVTGNRYFEQFF
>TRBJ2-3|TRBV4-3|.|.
.
CASTNQTSMYLCASRGVEDTQYF
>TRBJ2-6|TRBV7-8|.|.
TGTGCCAGCAGCAAGGGGTTCTCTGGGGCCAACGTCCTGACTTTC
CASSKGFSGANVLTF
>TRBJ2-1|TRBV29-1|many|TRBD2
TGCAGCGTTGCGTTGGGGGTGGCAGCGGGAGGTATCAATGAGCAGTTCTTC
CSVALGVAAGGINEQFF
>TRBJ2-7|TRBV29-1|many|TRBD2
TGCAGCGTTGAATCCGGGAGGGCCGACGAGCAGTACTTC
CSVESGRADEQYF
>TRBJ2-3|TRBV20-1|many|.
TGCAGTGCACCGGGTAGGGGAGGCCAAGATACGCAGTATTTT
CSAPGRGGQDTQYF
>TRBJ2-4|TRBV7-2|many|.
TGTGCCAGCAGCCCGGAAGCCAAAAACATTCAGTACTTC
CASSPEAKNIQYF
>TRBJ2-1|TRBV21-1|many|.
TGTGCCAGCAGTTTAGCGGGAGACAATGAGCAGTTCTTC
CASSLAGDNEQFF
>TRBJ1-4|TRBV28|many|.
TGTGCCAGCAGTCAGGGGCCGGAATCTAATGAAAAACTGTTTTTT
CASSQGPESNEKLFF
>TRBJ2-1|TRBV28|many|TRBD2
TGTGCCAGCAGTCCCCTTGGAGCGGGAGACGGTGAGCAGTTCTTC
CASSPLGAGDGEQFF
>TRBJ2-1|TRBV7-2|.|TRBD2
TGTGCCAGCAGCGGCACTAGCGGGGTGTCGGTCGTGCAGTTCTTC
CASSGTSGVSVVQFF
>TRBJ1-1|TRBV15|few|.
TGTGCCACCAGCAGAGATGGGGCAGCTTATAATGAAGCTTTCTTT
CATSRDGAAYNEAFF
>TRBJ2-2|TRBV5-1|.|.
.
CASSWTSGSPNTGELFFFF
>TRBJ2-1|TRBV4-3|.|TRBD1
TGCGCCAGCAGCCAAGAAAGGAGACAGGGCCTCTACAATGAGCAGTTCTTC
CASSQERRQGLYNEQFF
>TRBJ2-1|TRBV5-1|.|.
TGCGCCAGCAGCTTGTCCTCGGCCCGAATCAATGAGCAGTTCTTC
CASSLSSARINEQFF
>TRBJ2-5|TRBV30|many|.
TGTGCCTGGAGCCCAGGGGTCCAAGAGACCCAGTACTTC
CAWSPGVQETQYF
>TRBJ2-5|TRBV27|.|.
TGTGCCAGCAGTTCCCGCAGGTACCAAGAGACCCAGTACTTC
CASSSRRYQETQYF
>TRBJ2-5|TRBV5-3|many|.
TGTGCCAGCAGCTTGGGACTCACAGGGGAACAGACCCAGTACTTC
CASSLGLTGEQTQYF
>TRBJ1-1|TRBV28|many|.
TGTGCCAGCAGCCCGCCGCCGATGTTAATGAACACTGAAGCTTTCTTT
CASSPPPMLMNTEAFF
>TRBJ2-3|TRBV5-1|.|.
TGCGCCACCTCGATGAGTCAAGGACATCCCACAGATACGCAGTATTTT
CATSMSQGHPTDTQYF
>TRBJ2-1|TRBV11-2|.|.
TGTGCCAGCAGCTTAGTTAGCTTCGAGCAGTTCTTC
CASSLVSFEQFF
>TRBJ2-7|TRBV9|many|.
TGTGCCAGCAGCCCCCGGACAGAAAGGTACGAGCAGTACTTC
CASSPRTERYEQYF
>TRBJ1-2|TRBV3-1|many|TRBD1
TGTGCCAGCACCTCGAGGGCAGGGGGAACATATGGCTACACCTTC
CASTSRAGGTYGYTF
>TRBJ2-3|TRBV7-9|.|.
TGTGCCAGCAGCTTAGACGCCGGCACAGATACGCAGTATTTT
CASSLDAGTDTQYF